Included here is one T cell receptor beta chain sequence, with context. Its antigen remains unidentified. Assay: immunoSEQ multiplex PCR; the TCRdb copy retains only in-frame clones and omits some. The top ten hold 20% to 30% of the sample, which has 1,600 or so clones, about 20% seen once. The data originate from a study of T cells in localized non-small cell lung cancer. Overall study results and limits: Researchers found a median roughly 50 of the top 100 tumor clones in adjacent lung. Compared with tumor, uninvolved adjacent lung displayed greater T cell clonality, ranking highest overall.

The sampled adjacent lung lay at least 2 cm from the tumor margin and showed no atypia. This sequence was found in a woman aged 40-70 years with stage I lung adenocarcinoma. The sample consisted of normal lung tissue next to the tumor, taken before any cancer treatment.

In nucleotides, the CDR3 is TGTGCCAGCAGTGAAGGCGCATATAGCAATCAGCCCCAGCATTTT. Translation: CASSEGAYSNQPQHF. The chain carries TRBV6-1 and TRBJ1-5; D gene ambiguous. The germline V gene has CDR1 MNHNS and CDR2 SASEGT. CDR3 length: 15 amino acids. V was cut by 1 base and J by 0 bases, with 7 bases left in between.